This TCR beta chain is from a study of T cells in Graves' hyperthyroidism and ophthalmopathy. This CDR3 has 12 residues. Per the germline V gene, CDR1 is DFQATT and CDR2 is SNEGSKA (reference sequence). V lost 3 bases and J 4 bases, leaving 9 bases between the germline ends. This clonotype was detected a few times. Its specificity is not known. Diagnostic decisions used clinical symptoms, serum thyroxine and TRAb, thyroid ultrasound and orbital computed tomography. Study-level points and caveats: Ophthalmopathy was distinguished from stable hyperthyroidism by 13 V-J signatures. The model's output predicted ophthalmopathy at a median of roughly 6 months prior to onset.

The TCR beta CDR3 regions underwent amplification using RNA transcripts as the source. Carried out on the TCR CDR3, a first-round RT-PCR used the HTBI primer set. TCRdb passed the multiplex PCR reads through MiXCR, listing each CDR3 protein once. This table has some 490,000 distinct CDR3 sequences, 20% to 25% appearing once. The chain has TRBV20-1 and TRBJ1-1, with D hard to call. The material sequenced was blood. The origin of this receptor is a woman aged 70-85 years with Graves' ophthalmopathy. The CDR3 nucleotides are TGCAGTGCTAGTGATGGCGCCACTGAAGCTTTCTTT. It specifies CSASDGATEAFF.